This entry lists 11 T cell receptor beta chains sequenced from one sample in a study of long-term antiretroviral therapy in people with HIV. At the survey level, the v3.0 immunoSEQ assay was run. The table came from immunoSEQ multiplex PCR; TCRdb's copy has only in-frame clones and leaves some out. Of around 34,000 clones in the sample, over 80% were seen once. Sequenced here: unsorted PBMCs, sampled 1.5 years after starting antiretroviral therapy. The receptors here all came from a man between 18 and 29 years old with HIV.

The CDR3 bases are TGCGCCAGCAGCTATGAGACAGGGGGCTATAACTATGGCTACACCTTC. This sequence encodes CASSYETGGYNYGYTF. The chain combines TRBV5-1 with TRBJ1-2; 10 bases line up with TRBD1. J gave up 1 base and V 3 bases, and 6 bases lay outside the gene matches. This CDR3 has 16 amino acids. Germline CDR1 is SGHRS and CDR2 is YFSETQ.

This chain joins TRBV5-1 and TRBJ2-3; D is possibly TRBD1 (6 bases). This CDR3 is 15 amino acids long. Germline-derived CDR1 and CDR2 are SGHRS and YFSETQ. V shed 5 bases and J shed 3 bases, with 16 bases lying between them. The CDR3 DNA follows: TGCGCCAGCAGAAACTCCGGGACAACGACAGATACGCAGTATTTT. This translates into CASRNSGTTTDTQYF.

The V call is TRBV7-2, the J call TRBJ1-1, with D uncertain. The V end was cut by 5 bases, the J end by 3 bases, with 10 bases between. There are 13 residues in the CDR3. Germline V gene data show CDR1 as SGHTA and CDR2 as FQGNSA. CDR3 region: CASSVTVYTEAFF. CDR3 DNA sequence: TGTGCCAGCAGCGTGACGGTATACACTGAAGCTTTCTTT.

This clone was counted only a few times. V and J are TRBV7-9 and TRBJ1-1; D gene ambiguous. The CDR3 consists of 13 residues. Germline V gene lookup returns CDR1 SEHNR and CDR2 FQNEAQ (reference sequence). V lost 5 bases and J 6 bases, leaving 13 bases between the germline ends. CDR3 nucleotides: TGTGCCAGCAGCCCGATCAGGAGCCCTGAAGCTTTCTTT. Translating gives CASSPIRSPEAFF.

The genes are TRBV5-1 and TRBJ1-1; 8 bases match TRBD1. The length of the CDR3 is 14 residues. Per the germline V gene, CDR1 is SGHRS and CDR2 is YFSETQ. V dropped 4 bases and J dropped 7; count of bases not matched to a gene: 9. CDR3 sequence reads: CASSTDREVGEAFF. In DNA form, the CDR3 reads TGCGCCAGCAGCACGGACAGGGAGGTTGGTGAAGCTTTCTTT.

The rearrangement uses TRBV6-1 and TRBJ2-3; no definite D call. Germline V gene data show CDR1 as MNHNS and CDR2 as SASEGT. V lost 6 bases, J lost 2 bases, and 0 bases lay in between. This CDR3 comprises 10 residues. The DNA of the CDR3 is TGTGCCAGCAGCACAGATACGCAGTATTTT. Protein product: CASSTDTQYF.

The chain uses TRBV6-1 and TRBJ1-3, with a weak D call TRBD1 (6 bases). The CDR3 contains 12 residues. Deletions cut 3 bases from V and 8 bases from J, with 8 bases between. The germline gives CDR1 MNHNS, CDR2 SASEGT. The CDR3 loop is CASSDRGHTIYF. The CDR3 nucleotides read TGTGCCAGCAGTGACAGGGGACACACCATATATTTT.

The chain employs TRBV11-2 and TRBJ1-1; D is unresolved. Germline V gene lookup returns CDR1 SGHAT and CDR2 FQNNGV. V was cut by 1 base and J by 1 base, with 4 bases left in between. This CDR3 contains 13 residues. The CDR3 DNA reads TGTGCCAGCAGCTTAGGACAGAACACTGAAGCTTTCTTT. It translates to CASSLGQNTEAFF. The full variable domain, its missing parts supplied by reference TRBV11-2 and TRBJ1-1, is EAGVAQSPRYKIIEKRQSVAFWCNPISGHATLYWYQQILGQGPKLLIQFQNNGVVDDSQLPKDRFSAERLKGVDSTLKIQPAKLEDSAVYLCASSLGQNTEAFFGQGTRLTVV.

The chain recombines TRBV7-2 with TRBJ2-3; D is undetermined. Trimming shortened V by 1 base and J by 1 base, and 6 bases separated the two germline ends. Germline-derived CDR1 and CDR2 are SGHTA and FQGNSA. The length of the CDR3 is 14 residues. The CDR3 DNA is TGTGCCAGCAGCTTAGTAATACGCACAGATACGCAGTATTTT. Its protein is CASSLVIRTDTQYF. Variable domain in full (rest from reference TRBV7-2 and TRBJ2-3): GAGVSQSPSNKVTEKGKDVELRCDPISGHTALYWYRQSLGQGLEFLIYFQGNSAPDKSGLPSDRFSAERTGGSVSTLTIQRTQQEDSAVYLCASSLVIRTDTQYFGPGTRLTVL.

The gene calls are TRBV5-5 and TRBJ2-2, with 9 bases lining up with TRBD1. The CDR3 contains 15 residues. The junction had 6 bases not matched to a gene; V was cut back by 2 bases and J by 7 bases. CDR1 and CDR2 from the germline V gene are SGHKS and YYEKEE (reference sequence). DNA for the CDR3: TGTGCCAGCAGCTTCCGGGACAGGGCACTCGGGGAGCTGTTTTTT. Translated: CASSFRDRALGELFF.

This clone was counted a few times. CDR3 nucleotide sequence: TGTGCCAGCAGCTCGGGACGGACCTCGCAGCCCCAGCATTTT. The encoded protein is CASSSGRTSQPQHF. The chain is built from TRBV7-2 and TRBJ1-5; maybe TRBD1 (5 bases). Germline V lookup: CDR1 SGHTA, CDR2 FQGNSA. Between the trimmed V and J ends, which lost 4 bases and 7 bases, there was a span of 14 bases. CDR3 length equals 14 residues.